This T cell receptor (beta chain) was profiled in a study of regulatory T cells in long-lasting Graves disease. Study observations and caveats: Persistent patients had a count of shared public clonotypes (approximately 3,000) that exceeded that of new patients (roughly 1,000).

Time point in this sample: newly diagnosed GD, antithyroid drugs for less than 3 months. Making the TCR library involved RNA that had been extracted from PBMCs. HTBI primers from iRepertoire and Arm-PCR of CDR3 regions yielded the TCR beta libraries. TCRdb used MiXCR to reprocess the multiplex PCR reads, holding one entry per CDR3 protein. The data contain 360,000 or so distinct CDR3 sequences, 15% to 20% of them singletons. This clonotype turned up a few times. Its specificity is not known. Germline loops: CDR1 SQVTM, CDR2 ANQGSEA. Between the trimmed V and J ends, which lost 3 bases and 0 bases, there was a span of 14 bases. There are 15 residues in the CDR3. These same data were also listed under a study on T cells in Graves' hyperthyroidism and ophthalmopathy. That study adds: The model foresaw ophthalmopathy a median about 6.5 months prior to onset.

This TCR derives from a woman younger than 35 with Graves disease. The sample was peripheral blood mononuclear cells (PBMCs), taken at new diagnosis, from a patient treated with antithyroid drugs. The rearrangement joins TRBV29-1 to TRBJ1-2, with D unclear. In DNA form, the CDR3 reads TGCAGCGTTGATAGCCGACTGGAGACTAACTATGGCTACACCTTC. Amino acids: CSVDSRLETNYGYTF.